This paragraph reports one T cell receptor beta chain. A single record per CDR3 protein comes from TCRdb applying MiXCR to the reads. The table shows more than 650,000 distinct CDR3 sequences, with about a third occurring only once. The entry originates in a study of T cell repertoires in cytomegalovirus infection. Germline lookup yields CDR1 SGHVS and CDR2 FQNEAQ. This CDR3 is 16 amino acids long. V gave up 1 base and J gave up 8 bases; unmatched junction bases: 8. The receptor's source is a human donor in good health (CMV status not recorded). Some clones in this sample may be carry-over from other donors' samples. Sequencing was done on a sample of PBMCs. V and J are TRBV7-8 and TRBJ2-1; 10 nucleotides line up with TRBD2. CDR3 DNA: TGTGCCAGCAGCTTAGTAGCTAGCGGGAGTATGTATGAGCAGTTCTTC. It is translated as CASSLVASGSMYEQFF.